The 20 T cell receptor beta chains below were found in one sample sequenced in a study of blood T cell repertoires in COVID-19 (dated by TCRdb to the early 2020s). The library came from the immunoSEQ multiplex PCR assay. TCRdb limited this immuneACCESS table to in-frame rearrangements with V and J called. A share of clones is missing; checked studies link under half to unresolved V genes, and the rest is unexplained. The table for this sample lists about 82,000 clones; around 81% of them were counted only once. About a sixth of the sample is in the top ten clones. Sequencing was performed on peripheral blood. Receptors were obtained from an elderly man with active or convalescent COVID-19.

This chain uses TRBV5-6 with TRBJ1-3; D remains unclear. Germline CDR1 reads SGHDT; CDR2 reads YYEEEE. Trimming took 4 bases from V and 4 from J, leaving 9 bases between them. The CDR3 has 13 amino acids. The CDR3 sequence is CASSPLLGNTIYF. The CDR3 DNA is TGTGCCAGCAGCCCTCTTCTAGGAAACACCATATATTTT.

The chain is built from TRBV5-1 and TRBJ2-2; TRBD1 matches at 7 bases. The CDR3 covers 17 residues. The V segment lost 6 bases and the J segment 1 base; nucleotides outside the gene matches: 12. From germline, CDR1 is SGHRS and CDR2 YFSETQ. For the CDR3, the DNA is TGCGCCAGCACCCAAAATTCGGACAGGAGGAACACCGGGGAGCTGTTTTTT. Translating it yields CASTQNSDRRNTGELFF.

J is TRBJ1-1 and V is TRBV7-8, with a possible D match to TRBD1 (5 bases). Germline V CDR1 and CDR2: SGHVS, FQNEAQ. CDR3 length equals 13 residues. Trimming took off 5 bases at V and 1 base at J, with 8 bases between the two ends. CDR3: CASSVQENTEAFF. CDR3 in DNA: TGTGCCAGCAGCGTACAGGAGAACACTGAAGCTTTCTTT.

This clone was counted a single time. The rearrangement links TRBV6-5 to TRBJ1-1; 7 bases agree with TRBD1. This CDR3 contains 13 residues. J was trimmed by 6 bases and V by 8 bases; bases with no gene match: 9. In germline, CDR1 is MNHEY, CDR2 SVGAGI. The CDR3: CASRQGLDPEAFF. The CDR3, as DNA: TGTGCCAGCCGACAGGGTTTGGACCCTGAAGCTTTCTTT.

The chain employs TRBV28 and TRBJ2-6; TRBD1 aligns across 7 bases. This CDR3 comprises 18 residues. The V gene end was trimmed by 5 bases and the J gene end by 1 base; junction bases not matched to a gene: 11. From germline, CDR1 is MDHEN and CDR2 SYDVKM. DNA of the CDR3: TGTGCCAGCAGTCCCCCTGGGACAGTCTTGTCTGGGGCCAACGTCCTGACTTTC. This encodes CASSPPGTVLSGANVLTF.

The chain has TRBV7-9 and TRBJ1-3, with a weak D call TRBD1 (5 bases). The CDR3 has 14 amino acids. V was clipped by 3 bases and J by 4 bases, with 10 bases between them. Germline CDR1 SEHNR, CDR2 FQNEAQ (reference sequence). CDR3 in DNA: TGTGCCAGCAGCTTCCCAGGGCGGGGAAACACCATATATTTT. Its protein is CASSFPGRGNTIYF.

This clone turned up a few times. The genes are TRBV6-5 and TRBJ2-7; TRBD1 is a possible D gene (6 bases). CDR3 length equals 15 residues. CDR1 is MNHEY and CDR2 is SVGAGI in the germline V gene. V lost 4 bases and J 3 bases, leaving 16 bases between the germline ends. CDR3 residues: CASSFDRPLYYEQYV. The CDR3 DNA is TGTGCCAGCAGTTTTGACAGGCCATTATACTACGAGCAGTACGTC.

The chain carries TRBV2 and TRBJ2-3; unclear D gene. The CDR3 consists of 15 residues. V lost 3 bases, J lost 1 base, and 11 bases lay in between. Germline V gene lookup returns CDR1 SNHLY and CDR2 FYNNEI. The CDR3 loop reads CASSELAPRTDTQYF. CDR3 nucleotides: TGTGCCAGCAGTGAGTTGGCCCCCCGCACAGATACGCAGTATTTT.

This chain joins TRBV6-1 and TRBJ2-7; D is perhaps TRBD1 (6 bases). CDR3 length equals 15 residues. V dropped 1 base and J dropped 2 bases, with 12 bases sitting between them. Looked up from germline, CDR1 is MNHNS and CDR2 is SASEGT. CDR3 protein: CASSEGTAIAYEQYV. The CDR3 region has the DNA TGTGCCAGCAGTGAAGGGACAGCAATAGCCTACGAGCAGTACGTC.

The rearrangement joins TRBV5-1 to TRBJ2-3; TRBD1 is a possible D gene (6 bases). Trimming took off 4 bases at V and 2 bases at J, with 17 bases between the two ends. CDR1 is SGHRS and CDR2 is YFSETQ in the germline V gene. The CDR3 extends over 16 amino acids. CDR3 loop: CASSPPRDISTDTQYF. In DNA, the CDR3 is TGCGCCAGCAGCCCCCCCCGGGACATATCCACAGATACGCAGTATTTT. Complete variable domain (other parts from reference TRBV5-1 and TRBJ2-3): KAGVTQTPRYLIKTRGQQVTLSCSPISGHRSVSWYQQTPGQGLQFLFEYFSETQRNKGNFPGRFSGRQFSNSRSEMNVSTLELGDSALYLCASSPPRDISTDTQYFGPGTRLTVL.

The chain recombines TRBV5-1 with TRBJ2-7, with 8 nucleotides matching TRBD2. V shed 4 bases, J shed 3 bases, and the junction held 6 bases outside the gene matches. Per the germline V gene, CDR1 is SGHRS and CDR2 is YFSETQ. The CDR3 length is 14 residues. The CDR3 DNA reads as TGCGCCAGCAGCCCCGGGGGGGGTCTCTACGAGCAGTACGTC. It specifies CASSPGGGLYEQYV.

This clone was recorded once. The chain employs TRBV28 and TRBJ1-1; a weak D match, TRBD1 (5 bases). This CDR3 has 14 residues. Germline V gives CDR1 MDHEN, CDR2 SYDVKM. V lost 2 bases and J lost 2, with 9 bases in between. CDR3 nucleotides: TGTGCCAGCAGTTTAATTCAGGGAAACACTGAAGCTTTCTTT. Its translation: CASSLIQGNTEAFF.

V and J are TRBV5-5 and TRBJ2-2; a weak D match, TRBD2 (6 bases). Trimming took off 2 bases at V and 4 bases at J, with 15 bases between the two ends. The germline V gene has CDR1 SGHKS and CDR2 YYEKEE (reference sequence). This CDR3 spans 16 amino acids. The CDR3 nucleotides are TGTGCCAGCAGCTTCATCTACGGGGGACCCACCGGGGAGCTGTTTTTT. It is translated as CASSFIYGGPTGELFF.

Points on this clone: Other DNA sequences in this sample translate to the same CDR3. The rearrangement uses TRBV7-9 and TRBJ1-4, with 9 positions matching TRBD1. Germline CDR1 SEHNR, CDR2 FQNEAQ (reference sequence). V gave up 1 base and J gave up 8 bases; unmatched junction bases: 5. This CDR3 has 15 residues. CDR3 nucleotide sequence: TGTGCCAGCAGCTTAGTGCGGGACAGGGACGAAAAACTGTTTTTT. It encodes CASSLVRDRDEKLFF.

This clone was seen just once. V is TRBV7-2 and J is TRBJ2-3; 12 bases are shared with TRBD2. J lost 4 bases, V lost 3 bases, and 5 bases had no gene match. From germline, CDR1 is SGHTA and CDR2 FQGNSA. The CDR3 has 16 residues. The CDR3 sequence is CASSFTSGGLPDTQYF. The DNA of the CDR3 is TGTGCCAGCAGCTTCACTAGCGGGGGGTTACCAGATACGCAGTATTTT.

The gene calls are TRBV19 and TRBJ1-1, with TRBD1 as a possible D gene (5 bases). V shed 5 bases and J shed 1 base, with 11 bases lying between them. Germline CDR1 reads LNHDA; CDR2 reads SQIVND (reference sequence). The CDR3 loop spans 14 amino acids. Here the CDR3 DNA reads TGTGCCAGTAGTGAGACAGTCACGAACACTGAAGCTTTCTTT. As protein: CASSETVTNTEAFF. Full variable domain (missing parts from reference TRBV19 and TRBJ1-1): DGGITQSPKYLFRKEGQNVTLSCEQNLNHDAMYWYRQDPGQGLRLIYYSQIVNDFQKGDIAEGYSVSREKKESFPLTVTSAQKNPTAFYLCASSETVTNTEAFFGQGTRLTVV.

The chain uses TRBV5-1 and TRBJ2-2; the D is unclear. V lost 2 bases, J lost 2 bases, and 7 bases lay in between. Germline V gives CDR1 SGHRS, CDR2 YFSETQ. CDR3 size: 14 residues. Written as DNA, the CDR3 is TGCGCCAGCAGCTTCTTCTATAACACCGGGGAGCTGTTTTTT. Its protein product is CASSFFYNTGELFF. The variable domain in full, completed from reference TRBV5-1 and TRBJ2-2, reads KAGVTQTPRYLIKTRGQQVTLSCSPISGHRSVSWYQQTPGQGLQFLFEYFSETQRNKGNFPGRFSGRQFSNSRSEMNVSTLELGDSALYLCASSFFYNTGELFFGEGSRLTVL.

The chain joins TRBV29-1 to TRBJ2-1, with a tentative D call TRBD1 (6 bases). Trimming removed 7 bases from V and 0 bases from J, with 22 bases in between. Germline V lookup: CDR1 SQVTM, CDR2 ANQGSEA. The CDR3 is made up of 17 amino acids. In DNA, the CDR3 is TGCAGCGCCGAGGGGGACCATACCCTGAGCTCCTACAATGAGCAGTTCTTC. This gives the protein CSAEGDHTLSSYNEQFF.

This chain links TRBV28 with TRBJ1-3; unclear D gene. The length of the CDR3 is 15 residues. The germline gives CDR1 MDHEN, CDR2 SYDVKM. V was cut by 3 bases and J by 4 bases, with 13 bases left in between. CDR3 amino acids: CASSFGRSGGNTIYF. The CDR3 DNA is TGTGCCAGCAGTTTTGGGAGGTCGGGGGGAAACACCATATATTTT.

The chain is built from TRBV28 and TRBJ1-2; a weak D match, TRBD1 (5 bases). V shed 3 bases and J shed 6 bases, with 17 bases lying between them. This CDR3 is 15 amino acids long. The germline gives CDR1 MDHEN, CDR2 SYDVKM. The CDR3, as DNA: TGTGCCAGCAGTTTGCAAAGTGGCGCGGGGGATGGCTACACCTTC. It codes for CASSLQSGAGDGYTF.